This T cell receptor (beta chain) was found in a study of blood T cell repertoires in COVID-19. Study as a whole: COVID-19 samples from acute and convalescent phases originated in the United States, Italy and Spain. Sources were T cells, B-cell-depleted T cells, or PBMCs; the material itself was cDNA or gDNA.

The ends were cut back, 2 bases at V and 5 bases at J, with 15 bases in the middle. CDR3 length: 15 amino acids. Germline loops: CDR1 SNHLY, CDR2 FYNNEI. Per the study methods: For nucleated cells, counts were estimated from reference gene primer amplification. Generated by immunoSEQ multiplex PCR, the TCRdb table keeps only in-frame clones and is missing some. V, J and clone size reflect that table, while D and trimming were determined from the DNA. The sample has about 100,000 clones, 91% seen once; the top ten hold roughly 1.8%. The receptor comes from a human donor with active COVID-19. The donor label of this sample is uncertain. The rearrangement uses TRBV2 and TRBJ1-2; D remains unclear. Sequencing used peripheral blood. The CDR3 reads CASSESVKSDYGYTF. The CDR3 coding sequence is TGTGCCAGCAGTGAATCGGTGAAGAGCGATTATGGCTACACCTTC.